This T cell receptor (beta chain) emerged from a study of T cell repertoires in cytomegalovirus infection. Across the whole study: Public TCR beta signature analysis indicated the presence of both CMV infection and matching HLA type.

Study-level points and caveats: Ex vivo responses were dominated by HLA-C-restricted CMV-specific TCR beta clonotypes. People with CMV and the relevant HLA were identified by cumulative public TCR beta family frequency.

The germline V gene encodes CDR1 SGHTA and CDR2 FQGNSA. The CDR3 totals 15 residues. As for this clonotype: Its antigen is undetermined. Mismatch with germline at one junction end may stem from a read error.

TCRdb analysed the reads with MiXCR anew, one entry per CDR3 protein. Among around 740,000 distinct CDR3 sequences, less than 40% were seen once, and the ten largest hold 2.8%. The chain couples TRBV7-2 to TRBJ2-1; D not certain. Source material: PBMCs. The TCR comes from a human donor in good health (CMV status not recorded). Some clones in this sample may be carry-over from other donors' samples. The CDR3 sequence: CACSLLSSSYNEQLF. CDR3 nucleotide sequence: TGTGCCTGCAGCTTACTTAGCAGCTCCTACAATGAGCAGTTATTC.